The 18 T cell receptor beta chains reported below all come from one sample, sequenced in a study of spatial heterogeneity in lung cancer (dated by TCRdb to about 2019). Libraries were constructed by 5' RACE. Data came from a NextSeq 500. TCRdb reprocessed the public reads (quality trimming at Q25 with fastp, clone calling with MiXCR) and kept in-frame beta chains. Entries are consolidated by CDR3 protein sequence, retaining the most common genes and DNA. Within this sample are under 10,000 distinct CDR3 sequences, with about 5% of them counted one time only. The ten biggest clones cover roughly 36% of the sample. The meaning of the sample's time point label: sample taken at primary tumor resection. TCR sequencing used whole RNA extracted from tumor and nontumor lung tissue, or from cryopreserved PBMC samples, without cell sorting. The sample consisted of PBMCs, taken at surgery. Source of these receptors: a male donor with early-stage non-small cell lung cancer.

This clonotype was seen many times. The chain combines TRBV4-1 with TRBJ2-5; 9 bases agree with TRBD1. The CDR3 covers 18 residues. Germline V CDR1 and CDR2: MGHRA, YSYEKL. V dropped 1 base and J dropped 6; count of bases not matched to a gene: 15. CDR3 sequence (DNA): TGCGCCAGCAGCCAAGTTCCGGTGGAACAGGGGGCAGGAAAGACCCAGTACTTC. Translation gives CASSQVPVEQGAGKTQYF.

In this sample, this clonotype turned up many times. The CDR3 bases are TGCAGCGTTGAAGGCCGTGTCGGCCTGGGCGCAGATACGCAGTATTTT. Its protein is CSVEGRVGLGADTQYF. The gene calls are TRBV29-1 and TRBJ2-3, with D uncertain. The V end lost 1 base, the J end lost 4 bases, and 18 bases lay between the germline ends. CDR1 is SQVTM, CDR2 ANQGSEA, per germline. This CDR3 comprises 16 residues.

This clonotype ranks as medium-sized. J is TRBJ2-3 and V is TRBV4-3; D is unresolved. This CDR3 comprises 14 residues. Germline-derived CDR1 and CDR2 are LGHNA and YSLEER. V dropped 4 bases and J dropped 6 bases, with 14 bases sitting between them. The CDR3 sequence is CASSPRLAGDTQYF. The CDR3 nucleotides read TGCGCCAGCAGCCCGCGTTTGGCCGGGGATACGCAGTATTTT.

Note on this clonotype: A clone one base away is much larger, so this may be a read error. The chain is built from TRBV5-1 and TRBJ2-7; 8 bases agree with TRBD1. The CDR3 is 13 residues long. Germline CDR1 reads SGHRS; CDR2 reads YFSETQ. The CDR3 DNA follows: TGCGCCAGCAGAGATAACAGGGGGGACGAGCTGTACTTC. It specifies CASRDNRGDELYF. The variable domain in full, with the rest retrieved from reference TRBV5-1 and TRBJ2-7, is KAGVTQTPRYLIKTRGQQVTLSCSPISGHRSVSWYQQTPGQGLQFLFEYFSETQRNKGNFPGRFSGRQFSNSRSEMNVSTLELGDSALYLCASRDNRGDELYFGPGTRLTVT.

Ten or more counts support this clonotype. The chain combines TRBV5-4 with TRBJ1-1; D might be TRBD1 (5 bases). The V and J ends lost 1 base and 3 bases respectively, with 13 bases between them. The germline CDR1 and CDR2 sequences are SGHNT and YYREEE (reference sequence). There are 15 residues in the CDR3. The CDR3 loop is CASSLMGLGYTEAFF. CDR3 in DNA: TGTGCCAGCAGCTTGATGGGACTTGGGTACACTGAAGCTTTCTTT.

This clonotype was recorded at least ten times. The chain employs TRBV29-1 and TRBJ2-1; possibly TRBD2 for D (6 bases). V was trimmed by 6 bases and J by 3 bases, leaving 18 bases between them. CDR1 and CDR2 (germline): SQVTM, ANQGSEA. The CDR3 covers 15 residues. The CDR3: CSVERRARSYNEQFF. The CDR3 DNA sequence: TGCAGCGTCGAGCGGAGGGCTAGAAGCTACAATGAGCAGTTCTTC.

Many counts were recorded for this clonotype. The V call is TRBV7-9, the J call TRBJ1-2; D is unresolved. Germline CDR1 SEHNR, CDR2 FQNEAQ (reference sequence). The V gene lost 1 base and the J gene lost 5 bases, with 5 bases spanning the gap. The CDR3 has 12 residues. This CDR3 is CASSLGEYGYTF. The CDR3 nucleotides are TGTGCCAGCAGCTTAGGGGAGTATGGCTACACCTTC.

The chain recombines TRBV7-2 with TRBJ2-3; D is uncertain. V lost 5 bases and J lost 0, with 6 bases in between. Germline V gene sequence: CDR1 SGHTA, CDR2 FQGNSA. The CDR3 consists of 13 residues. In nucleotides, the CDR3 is TGTGCCAGCAGCCAGAGGAGCACAGATACGCAGTATTTT. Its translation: CASSQRSTDTQYF.

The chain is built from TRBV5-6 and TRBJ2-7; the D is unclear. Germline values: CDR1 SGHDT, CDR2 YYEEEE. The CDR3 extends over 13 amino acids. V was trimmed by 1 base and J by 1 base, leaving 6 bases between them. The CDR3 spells CASSLRVSYEQYF. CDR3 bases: TGTGCCAGCAGCTTGCGGGTGTCCTACGAGCAGTACTTC.

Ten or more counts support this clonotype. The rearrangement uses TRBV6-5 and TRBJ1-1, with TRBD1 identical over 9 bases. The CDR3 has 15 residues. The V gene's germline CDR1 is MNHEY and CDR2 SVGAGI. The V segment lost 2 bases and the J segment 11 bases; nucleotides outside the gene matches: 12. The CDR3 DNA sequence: TGTGCCAGCAGTTACCGGGGACAGGGCCCTCCGAATGCTTTCTTT. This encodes CASSYRGQGPPNAFF.

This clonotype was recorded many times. The CDR3 DNA sequence: TGTGCCAGCAGCGTAGCTACTTGGAGCGGGGGGGAAGAGACCCAGTACTTC. Its translation: CASSVATWSGGEETQYF. The rearrangement uses TRBV9 and TRBJ2-5, with TRBD2 matching over 10 bases. The CDR3 contains 17 residues. From germline, CDR1 is SGDLS and CDR2 YYNGEE. The V segment lost 0 bases and the J segment 3 bases; nucleotides outside the gene matches: 8.

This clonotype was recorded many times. The CDR3 is CASSKQGAVETQYF. Written as DNA, the CDR3 is TGTGCCAGCAGCAAGCAGGGGGCGGTGGAGACCCAGTACTTC. V usage is TRBV7-7 and J usage is TRBJ2-5, with 8 bases identical to TRBD1. Germline CDR1 SSHAT, CDR2 FNYEAQ (reference sequence). V gave up 5 bases and J gave up 5 bases; unmatched junction bases: 7. The CDR3 totals 14 residues.

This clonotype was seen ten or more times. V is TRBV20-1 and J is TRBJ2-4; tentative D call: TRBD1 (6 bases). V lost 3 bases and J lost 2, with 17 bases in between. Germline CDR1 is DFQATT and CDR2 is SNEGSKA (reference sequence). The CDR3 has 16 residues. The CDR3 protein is CSARDSRDNTKNIQYF. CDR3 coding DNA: TGCAGTGCTAGGGACTCTCGGGACAACACCAAAAACATTCAGTACTTC.

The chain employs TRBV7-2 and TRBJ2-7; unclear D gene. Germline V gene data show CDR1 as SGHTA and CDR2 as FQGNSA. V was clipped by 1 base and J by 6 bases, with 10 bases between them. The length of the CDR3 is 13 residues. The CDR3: CASSLDPNLEQYF. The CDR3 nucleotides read TGTGCCAGCAGCTTAGACCCTAACCTCGAGCAGTACTTC. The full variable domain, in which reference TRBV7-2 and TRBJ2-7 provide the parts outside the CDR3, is GAGVSQSPSNKVTEKGKDVELRCDPISGHTALYWYRQSLGQGLEFLIYFQGNSAPDKSGLPSDRFSAERTGGSVSTLTIQRTQQEDSAVYLCASSLDPNLEQYFGPGTRLTVT.

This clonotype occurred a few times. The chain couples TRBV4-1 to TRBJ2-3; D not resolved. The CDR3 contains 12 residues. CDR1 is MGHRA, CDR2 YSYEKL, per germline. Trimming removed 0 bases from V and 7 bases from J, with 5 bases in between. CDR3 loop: CASSQESNTQYF. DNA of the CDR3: TGCGCCAGCAGCCAAGAATCAAATACGCAGTATTTT.

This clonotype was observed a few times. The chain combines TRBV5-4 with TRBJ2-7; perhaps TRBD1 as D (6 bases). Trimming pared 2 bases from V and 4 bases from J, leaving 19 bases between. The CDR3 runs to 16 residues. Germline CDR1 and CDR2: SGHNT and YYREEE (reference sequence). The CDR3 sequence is CASSLPTGRGSYEQYF. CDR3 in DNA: TGTGCCAGCAGCTTACCGACGGGCAGGGGAAGTTACGAGCAGTACTTC.

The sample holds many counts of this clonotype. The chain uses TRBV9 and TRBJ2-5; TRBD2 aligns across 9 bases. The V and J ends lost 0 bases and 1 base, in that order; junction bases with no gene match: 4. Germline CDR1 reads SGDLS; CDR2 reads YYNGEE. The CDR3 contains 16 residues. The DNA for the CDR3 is TGTGCCAGCAGCGTAGCTAGCGGGACGGCCCAAGAGACCCAGTACTTC. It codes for CASSVASGTAQETQYF.

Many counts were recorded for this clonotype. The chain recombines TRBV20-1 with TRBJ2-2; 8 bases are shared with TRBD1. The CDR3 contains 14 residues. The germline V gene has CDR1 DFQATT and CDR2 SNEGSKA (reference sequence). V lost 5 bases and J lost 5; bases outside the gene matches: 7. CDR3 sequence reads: CSALGQGGTGELFF. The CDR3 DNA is TGCAGTGCTCTTGGACAGGGTGGGACCGGGGAGCTGTTTTTT.